The 2 T cell receptor beta chains below come from one sample, sequenced in a study of blood T cell repertoires in COVID-19. TCRdb's table, derived via immunoSEQ multiplex PCR, lists solely in-frame clones and lacks some. The table shows some 290,000 clones, with around 87% occurring only once. Material for sequencing was peripheral blood. These receptors were collected from a woman aged 40 to 55 with COVID-19, enrolled during active disease.

J is TRBJ1-4 and V is TRBV6-5, with D tentatively TRBD1 (5 bases). Looked up from germline, CDR1 is MNHEY and CDR2 is SVGAGI. V was shortened by 8 bases and J by 0 bases, with 13 bases between the two germline ends. The CDR3 spans 15 residues. CDR3 bases: TGTGCCAGCCGGGGCCGGGGGGCAACTAATGAAAAACTGTTTTTT. This gives the protein CASRGRGATNEKLFF.

The chain joins TRBV4-3 to TRBJ1-4; possibly TRBD1 for D (5 bases). CDR1 is LGHNA, CDR2 YSLEER, per germline. The V end was cut by 2 bases, the J end by 4 bases, with 14 bases between. CDR3 length: 16 residues. Here the CDR3 DNA reads TGCGCCAGCAGCCAAAGCCGCGGGGCCTATAATGAAAAACTGTTTTTT. Translation: CASSQSRGAYNEKLFF.